This TCR beta chain was retrieved from a study of T-cell reconstitution after alpha-beta-depleted transplantation in children. The CDR3 has 13 amino acids. Trimming left V 6 bases short and J 4 bases short, with 10 bases between. This clonotype has just a few counts. A TCRbeta library incorporating unique molecular identifiers was prepared. In TCRdb, the PCR reads were re-called with MiXCR into one record per CDR3 protein. The sample includes 330,000 or so distinct CDR3 sequences, 10% of them seen just once. The sample here was PBMCs from the stem cell graft donor, taken from the stem cell graft. The rearrangement joins TRBV12-3 or TRBV12-4 to TRBJ2-1, with D tentatively TRBD1 or TRBD2 (5 bases each). The TCR originated in a human donor who donated a stem cell graft to a child with acute lymphoblastic leukemia. The CDR3 DNA reads TGTGCCAGCAGGTTCGGGGCGTACAATGAGCAGTTCTTC. It yields the protein CASRFGAYNEQFF.